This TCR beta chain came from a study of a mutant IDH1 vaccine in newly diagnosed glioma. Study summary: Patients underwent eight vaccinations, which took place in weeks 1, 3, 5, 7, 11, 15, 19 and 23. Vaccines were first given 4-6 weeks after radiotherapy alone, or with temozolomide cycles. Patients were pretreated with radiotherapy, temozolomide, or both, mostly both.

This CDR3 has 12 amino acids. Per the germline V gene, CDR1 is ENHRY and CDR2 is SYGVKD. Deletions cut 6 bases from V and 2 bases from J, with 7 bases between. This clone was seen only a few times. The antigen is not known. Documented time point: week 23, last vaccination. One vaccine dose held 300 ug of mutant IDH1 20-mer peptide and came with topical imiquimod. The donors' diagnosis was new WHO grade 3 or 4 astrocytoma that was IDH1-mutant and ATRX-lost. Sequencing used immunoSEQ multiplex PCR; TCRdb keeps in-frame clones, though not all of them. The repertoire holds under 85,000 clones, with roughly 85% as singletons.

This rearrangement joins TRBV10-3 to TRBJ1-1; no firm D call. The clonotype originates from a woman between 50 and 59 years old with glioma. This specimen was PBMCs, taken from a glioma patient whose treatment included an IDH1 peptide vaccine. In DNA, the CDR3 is TGTGCCATCAGAAGGGAAAACACTGAAGCTTTCTTT. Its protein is CAIRRENTEAFF.